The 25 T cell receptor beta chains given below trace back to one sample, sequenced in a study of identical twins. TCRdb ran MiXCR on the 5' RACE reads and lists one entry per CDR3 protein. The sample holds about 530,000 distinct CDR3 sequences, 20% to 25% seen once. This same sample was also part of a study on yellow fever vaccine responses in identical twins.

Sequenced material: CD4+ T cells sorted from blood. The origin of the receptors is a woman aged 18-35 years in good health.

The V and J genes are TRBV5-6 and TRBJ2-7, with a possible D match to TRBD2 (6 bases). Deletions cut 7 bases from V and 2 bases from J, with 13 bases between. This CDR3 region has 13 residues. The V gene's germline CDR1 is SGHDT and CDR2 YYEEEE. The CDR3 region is CASGKEGTYEQYF. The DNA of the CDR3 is TGTGCCAGCGGCAAGGAGGGAACCTACGAGCAGTACTTC.

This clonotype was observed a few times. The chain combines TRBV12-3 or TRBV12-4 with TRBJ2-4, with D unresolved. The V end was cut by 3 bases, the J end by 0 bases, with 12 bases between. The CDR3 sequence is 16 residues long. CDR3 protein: CASSFRADLAKNIQYF. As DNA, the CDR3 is TGTGCCAGCAGTTTTCGGGCAGACCTAGCCAAAAACATTCAGTACTTC.

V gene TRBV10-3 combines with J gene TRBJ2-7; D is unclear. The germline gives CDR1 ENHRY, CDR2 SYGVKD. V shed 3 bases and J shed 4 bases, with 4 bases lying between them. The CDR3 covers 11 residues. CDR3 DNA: TGTGCCATCAGTGACCCTTACGAGCAGTACGTC. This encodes CAISDPYEQYV.

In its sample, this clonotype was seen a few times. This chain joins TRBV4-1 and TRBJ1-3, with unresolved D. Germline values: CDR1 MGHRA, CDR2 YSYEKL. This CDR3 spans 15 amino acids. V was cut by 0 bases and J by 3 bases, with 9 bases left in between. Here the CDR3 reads CASSQEAAGGNTIYF. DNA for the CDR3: TGCGCCAGCAGCCAAGAGGCGGCAGGTGGAAACACCATATATTTT.

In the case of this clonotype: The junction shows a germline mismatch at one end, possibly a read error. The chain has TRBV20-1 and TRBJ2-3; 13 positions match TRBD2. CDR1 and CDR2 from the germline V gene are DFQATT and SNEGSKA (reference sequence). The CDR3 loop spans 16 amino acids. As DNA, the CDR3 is TGCTGTGCCCGACTAGCGGGGGGCTACTACACAGATACGCAGTATTTT. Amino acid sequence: CCARLAGGYYTDTQYF.

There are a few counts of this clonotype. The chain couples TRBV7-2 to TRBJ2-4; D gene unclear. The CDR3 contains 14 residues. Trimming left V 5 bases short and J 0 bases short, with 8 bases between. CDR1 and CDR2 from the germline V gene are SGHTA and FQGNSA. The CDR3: CASSTNVAKNIQYF. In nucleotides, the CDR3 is TGTGCCAGCAGCACCAACGTAGCCAAAAACATTCAGTACTTC.

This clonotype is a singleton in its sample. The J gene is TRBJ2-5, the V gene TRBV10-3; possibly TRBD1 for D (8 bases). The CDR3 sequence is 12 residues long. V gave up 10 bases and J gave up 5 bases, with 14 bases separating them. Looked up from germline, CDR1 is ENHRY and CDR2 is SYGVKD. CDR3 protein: CATTGEGETQYF. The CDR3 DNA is TGTGCCACGACAGGGGAGGGGGAGACCCAGTACTTC.

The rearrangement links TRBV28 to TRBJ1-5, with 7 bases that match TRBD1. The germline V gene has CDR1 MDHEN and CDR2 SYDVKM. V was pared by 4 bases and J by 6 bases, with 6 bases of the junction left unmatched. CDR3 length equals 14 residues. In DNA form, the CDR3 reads TGTGCCAGCAGTTCAGGGACAGTCAGTCAGCCCCAGCATTTT. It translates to CASSSGTVSQPQHF.

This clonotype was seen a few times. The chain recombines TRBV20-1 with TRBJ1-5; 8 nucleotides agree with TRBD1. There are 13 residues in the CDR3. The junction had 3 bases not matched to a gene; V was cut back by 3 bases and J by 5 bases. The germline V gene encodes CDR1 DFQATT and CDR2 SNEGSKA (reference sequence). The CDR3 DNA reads TGCAGTGCTAGGGGACAGGCGTATCAGCCCCAGCATTTT. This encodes CSARGQAYQPQHF.

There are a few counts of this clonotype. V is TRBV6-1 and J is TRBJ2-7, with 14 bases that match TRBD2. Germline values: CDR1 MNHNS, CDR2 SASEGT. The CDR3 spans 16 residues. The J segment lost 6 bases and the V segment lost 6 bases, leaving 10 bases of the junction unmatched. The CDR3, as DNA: TGTGCCAGCAGGATAGACCCTGGACTAGCGGGAGGCGAGCAGTACTTC. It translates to CASRIDPGLAGGEQYF.

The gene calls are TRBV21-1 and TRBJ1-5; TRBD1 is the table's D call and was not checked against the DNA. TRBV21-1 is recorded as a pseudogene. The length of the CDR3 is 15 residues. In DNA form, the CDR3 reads TGTGCCAGCAGCGCTCAGGGTTTGGGCAATCAGCCCCAGCATTTT. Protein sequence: CASSAQGLGNQPQHF.

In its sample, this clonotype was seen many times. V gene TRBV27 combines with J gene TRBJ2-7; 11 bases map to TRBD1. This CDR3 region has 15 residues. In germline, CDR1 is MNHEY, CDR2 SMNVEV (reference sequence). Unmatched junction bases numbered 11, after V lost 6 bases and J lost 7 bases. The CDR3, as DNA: TGTGCCAGCAGCAAAGGGGGGACAGGGGGTGGAGAGCAGTACGTC. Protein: CASSKGGTGGGEQYV.

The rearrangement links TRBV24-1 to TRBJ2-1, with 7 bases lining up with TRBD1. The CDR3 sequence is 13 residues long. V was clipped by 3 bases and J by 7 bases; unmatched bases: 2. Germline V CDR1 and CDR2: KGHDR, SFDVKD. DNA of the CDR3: TGTGCCACCAGTGATCTGGGACAGAATGAGCAGTTCTTC. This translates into CATSDLGQNEQFF.

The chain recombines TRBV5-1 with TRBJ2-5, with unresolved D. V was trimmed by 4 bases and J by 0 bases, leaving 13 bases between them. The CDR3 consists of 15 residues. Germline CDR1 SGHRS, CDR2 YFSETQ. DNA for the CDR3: TGCGCCAGCAGCCCCTCGGCCGGCAACCAAGAGACCCAGTACTTC. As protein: CASSPSAGNQETQYF.

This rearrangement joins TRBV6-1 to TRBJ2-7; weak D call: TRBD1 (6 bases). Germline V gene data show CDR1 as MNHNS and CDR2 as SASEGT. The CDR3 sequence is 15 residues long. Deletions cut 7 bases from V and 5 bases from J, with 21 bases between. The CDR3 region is CASTSLQGSGNEQYF. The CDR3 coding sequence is TGTGCCAGCACCTCATTACAGGGATCAGGAAACGAGCAGTACTTC.

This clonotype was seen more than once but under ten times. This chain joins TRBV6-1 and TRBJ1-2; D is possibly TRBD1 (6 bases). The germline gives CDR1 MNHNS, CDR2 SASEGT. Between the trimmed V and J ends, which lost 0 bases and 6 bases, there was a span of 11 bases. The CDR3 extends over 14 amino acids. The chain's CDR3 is CASSEAPQGHGYTF. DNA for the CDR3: TGTGCCAGCAGTGAAGCGCCGCAGGGGCATGGCTACACCTTC.

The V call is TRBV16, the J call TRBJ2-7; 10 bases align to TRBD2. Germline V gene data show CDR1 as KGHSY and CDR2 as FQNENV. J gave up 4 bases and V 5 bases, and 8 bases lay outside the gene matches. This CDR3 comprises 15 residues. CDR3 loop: CASSVGASGSYEQYF. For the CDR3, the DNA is TGTGCCAGCAGCGTAGGGGCTAGCGGGAGTTACGAGCAGTACTTC.

CDR3 residues: CASSEQGPYEQYF. In nucleotides, the CDR3 is TGCGCCAGCAGCGAACAGGGTCCCTACGAGCAGTACTTC. The chain has TRBV10-2 and TRBJ2-7; D might be TRBD1 (6 bases). The CDR3 has 13 residues. Germline assignment: CDR1 WSHSY and CDR2 SAAADI. V lost 6 bases, J lost 2 bases, and 11 bases lay in between.

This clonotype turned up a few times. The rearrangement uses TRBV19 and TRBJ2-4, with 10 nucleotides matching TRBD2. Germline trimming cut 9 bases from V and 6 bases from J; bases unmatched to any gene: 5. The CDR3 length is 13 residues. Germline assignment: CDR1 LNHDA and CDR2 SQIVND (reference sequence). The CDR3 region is CASSGGETNIQYF. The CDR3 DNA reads TGTGCCAGCAGCGGGGGGGAGACAAACATTCAGTACTTC.

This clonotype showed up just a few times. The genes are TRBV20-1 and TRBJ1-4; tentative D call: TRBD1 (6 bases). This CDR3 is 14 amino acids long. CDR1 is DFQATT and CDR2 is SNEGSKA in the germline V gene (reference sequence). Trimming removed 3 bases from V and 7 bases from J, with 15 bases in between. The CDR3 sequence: CSARGGGAGEKLFF. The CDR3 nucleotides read TGCAGTGCTAGGGGAGGGGGGGCCGGTGAAAAACTGTTTTTT.

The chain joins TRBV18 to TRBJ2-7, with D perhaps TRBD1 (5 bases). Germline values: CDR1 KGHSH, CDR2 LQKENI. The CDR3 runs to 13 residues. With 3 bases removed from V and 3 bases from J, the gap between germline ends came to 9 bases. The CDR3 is CASSPQGFYEQYV. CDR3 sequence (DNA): TGTGCCAGCTCACCTCAGGGTTTCTACGAGCAGTACGTC.

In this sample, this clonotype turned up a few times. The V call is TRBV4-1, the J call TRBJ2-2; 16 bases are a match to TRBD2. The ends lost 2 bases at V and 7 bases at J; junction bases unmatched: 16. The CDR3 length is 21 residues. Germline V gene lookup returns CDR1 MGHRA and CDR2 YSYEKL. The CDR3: CASSQPPLGLAGGPLNGELFF. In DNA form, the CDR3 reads TGCGCCAGCAGCCAACCTCCCCTGGGACTAGCGGGAGGGCCTTTGAACGGGGAGCTGTTTTTT.

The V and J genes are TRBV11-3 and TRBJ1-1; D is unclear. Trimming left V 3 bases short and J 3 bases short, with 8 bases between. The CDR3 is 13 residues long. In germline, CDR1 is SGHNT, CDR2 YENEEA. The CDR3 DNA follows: TGTGCCAGCAGCTTCACCGCTTACACTGAAGCTTTCTTT. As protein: CASSFTAYTEAFF. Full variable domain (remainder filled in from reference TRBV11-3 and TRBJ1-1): EAGVVQSPRYKIIEKKQPVAFWCNPISGHNTLYWYLQNLGQGPELLIRYENEEAVDDSQLPKDRFSAERLKGVDSTLKIQPAELGDSAVYLCASSFTAYTEAFFGQGTRLTVV.

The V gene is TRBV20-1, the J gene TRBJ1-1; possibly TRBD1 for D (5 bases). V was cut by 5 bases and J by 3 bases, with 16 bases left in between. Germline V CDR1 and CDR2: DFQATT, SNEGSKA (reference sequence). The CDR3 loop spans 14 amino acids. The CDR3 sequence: CSAPAWGSDTEAFF. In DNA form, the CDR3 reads TGCAGTGCTCCAGCATGGGGGAGCGACACTGAAGCTTTCTTT.

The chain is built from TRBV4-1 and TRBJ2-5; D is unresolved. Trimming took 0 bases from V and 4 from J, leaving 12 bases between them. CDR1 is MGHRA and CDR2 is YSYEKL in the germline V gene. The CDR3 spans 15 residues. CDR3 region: CASSQEGYYPETQYF. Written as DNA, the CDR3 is TGCGCCAGCAGCCAAGAAGGGTATTACCCAGAGACCCAGTACTTC.